Listed below are T cell receptor beta chains from one sample, sequenced in a study of OX40 agonist ivuxolimab in advanced cancers. This table comes from immunoSEQ multiplex PCR, and its TCRdb copy is limited to in-frame clones, with some not included. The repertoire includes tens of thousands of clones, 80% to 90% of them detected once, and 6.5% to 9% sits in the top ten. The sample consisted of CD4+ or CD8+ T cells sorted from blood, taken in a trial of the OX40 agonist ivuxolimab. The receptors come from an adult with an advanced solid tumor such as melanoma, head and neck, liver or kidney cancer. Both conserved end residues are part of each CDR3. A D gene is named only where the DNA matches it firmly. Size is omitted from some rows. Given values are once, few, many or a class for expanded clones.

-,TRBJ2-7,-,TRBV4-1,TGCGCCAGCAGCCTCACCATAAGACCTGCGGAACTCTCCTACGAGCAGTACTTC,CASSLTIRPAELSYEQYF
-,TRBJ2-1,-,TRBV7-2,TGTGCCAGCAGCTTATCACAGTACAATGAGCAGTTCTTC,CASSLSQYNEQFF
-,TRBJ2-7,TRBD2,TRBV4-2,TGTGCCAGCAGCCAAGATCCACGGACTAGCGGCTACGAGCAGTACTTC,CASSQDPRTSGYEQYF
-,TRBJ2-6,-,TRBV19,TGTGCCAGTAGACCCCAAGCTGAGGCAGGAGGCTCTGGGGCCAACGTCCTGACTTTC,CASRPQAEAGGSGANVLTF
-,TRBJ2-7,-,TRBV13,TGTGCCAGCAGCTTAAGTCAGGGCTACGAGCAGTACTTC,CASSLSQGYEQYF
-,TRBJ2-1,-,TRBV13,TGTGCCAGCACCAAGGGGGGAGCCCTCTACAATGAGCAGTTCTTC,CASTKGGALYNEQFF
-,TRBJ1-1,TRBD1,TRBV4-2,TGTGCCAGCAGCCAAGGAGGGACAGGGCCCCTGAACACTGAAGCTTTCTTT,CASSQGGTGPLNTEAFF
-,TRBJ2-1,-,TRBV27,TGTGCCAGCAGCGATTACAATGAGCAGTTCTTC,CASSDYNEQFF
-,TRBJ2-3,TRBD2,TRBV27,TGTGCCAGCAGTTTCAGGGACTACCACACAGATACGCAGTATTTT,CASSFRDYHTDTQYF
once,TRBJ2-5,TRBD1,TRBV27,TGTGCCAGCAGTTTCCGGGACAGACAAGAGACCCAGTACTTC,CASSFRDRQETQYF
-,TRBJ2-3,-,TRBV19,TGTGCCAGTAGCGCTTCGCGGGCCTCTCTTGCAGATACGCAGTATTTT,CASSASRASLADTQYF
-,TRBJ2-7,-,TRBV9,TGTGCCAGCAGCGTAGGTCCAGGCTCCTACGAGCAGTACTTC,CASSVGPGSYEQYF
-,TRBJ1-4,-,TRBV15,TGTGCCACCAGCAGAGAGGACGGAATTAATGAAAAACTGTTTTTT,CATSREDGINEKLFF
-,TRBJ1-1,-,TRBV10-1,TGCGCCAGCAGCCCCGGAGGGGCCACTGAAGCTTTCTTT,CASSPGGATEAFF
-,TRBJ2-7,TRBD1,TRBV19,TGTGCCAGTAGCTCGACAGGGGCCTCCTACGAGCAGTACTTC,CASSSTGASYEQYF
-,TRBJ2-7,TRBD1,TRBV19,TGTGCCAGTAGTACGACAGGGATCGCTCAGGACGAGCAGTACTTC,CASSTTGIAQDEQYF
-,TRBJ1-2,-,TRBV19,TGTGCCAGTAGTCCAGAGGGGGGGAACTATGGCTACACCTTC,CASSPEGGNYGYTF
-,TRBJ1-6,-,TRBV29-1,TGCAGCGTTGGGGACGGGGACGGTTCACCCCTCCACTTT,CSVGDGDGSPLHF
-,TRBJ2-7,-,TRBV5-6,TGTGCCAGCAGCTCAGGAATCCAGACCTACGAGCAGTACTTC,CASSSGIQTYEQYF
-,TRBJ2-1,TRBD1,TRBV5-1,TGCGCCAGCAGCTTGGCAGGGGGCGATCCCTACAATGAGCAGTTCTTC,CASSLAGGDPYNEQFF
-,TRBJ2-2,-,TRBV14,TGTGCCAGCAGCCAAGAGGCGGCTAGCAATACCGGGGAGCTGTTTTTT,CASSQEAASNTGELFF
few,TRBJ2-7,-,TRBV6-1,TGTGCCAGCAGTGAATCGGGCCAAAGGGGGTTCTACGAGCAGTACTTC,CASSESGQRGFYEQYF